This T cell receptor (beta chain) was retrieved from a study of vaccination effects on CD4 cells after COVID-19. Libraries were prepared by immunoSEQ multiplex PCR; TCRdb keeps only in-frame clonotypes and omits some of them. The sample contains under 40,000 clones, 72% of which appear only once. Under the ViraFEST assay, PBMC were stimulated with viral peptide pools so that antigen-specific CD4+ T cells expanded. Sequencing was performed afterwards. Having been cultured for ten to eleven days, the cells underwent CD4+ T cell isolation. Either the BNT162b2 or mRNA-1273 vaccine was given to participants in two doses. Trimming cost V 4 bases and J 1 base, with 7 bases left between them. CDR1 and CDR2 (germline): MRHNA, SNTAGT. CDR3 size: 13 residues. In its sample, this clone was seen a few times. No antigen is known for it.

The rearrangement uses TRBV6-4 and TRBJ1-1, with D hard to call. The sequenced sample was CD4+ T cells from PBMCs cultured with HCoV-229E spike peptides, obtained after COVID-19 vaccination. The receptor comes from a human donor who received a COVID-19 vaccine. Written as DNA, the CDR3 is TGTGCCAGCAGTGCAGAGGAGAACACTGAAGCTTTCTTT. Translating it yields CASSAEENTEAFF.